This entry describes one T cell receptor beta chain. Its antigen target is currently unknown. No base-level quality is on record; no much larger clone is a single base apart. The sample has other DNA sequences that encode this CDR3 too. This specimen belongs to a study of blood T cell repertoires in COVID-19 (dated by TCRdb to the early 2020s). As for the study more broadly: Samples covering the acute and convalescent phases of COVID-19 were provided by collaborators in the United States, Italy and Spain. The prospective study material was composed of cDNA or gDNA derived from T cells, B-cell-depleted T cells, or PBMCs. The repertoires were released in a freely available public database meant as a resource for research on the immune response to SARS-CoV-2. The dataset comprised deeply sampled blood TCRbeta repertoires from subjects exposed to, actively infected with, or recovered from COVID-19. Where available, HLA class I and class II types were obtained from metadata supplied by the sample provider rather than from assay-based typing. A de-identified subject ID, COVID-19 status, age in years and sex were almost always included in the sample metadata. Samples came from the ongoing ImmuneRACE study (first 160 participants) plus 1,254 subjects from 6 global collaborators.

TCRbeta CDR3 regions were amplified from genomic DNA using the immunoSEQ Assay, a bias-controlled multiplex PCR. The authors processed their data as follows. Nucleated cell counts per sample were estimated from amplification of reference gene primers within the assay. Sequence reads were collapsed and filtered to measure the absolute abundance of every unique TCRbeta CDR3 rearrangement. Productive Simpson clonality was computed per sample as the square root of Simpson's diversity index over productive rearrangements. As stored in TCRdb, this immuneACCESS dataset retains in-frame rearrangements with V and J assigned. A fraction of the clones does not appear; measured against another copy, unresolved V genes explain less than half of the discrepancy, and the remainder lacks a known reason. D and trimming come from the DNA, and the V and J calls and clone size come from that table. This sample gives 90,000 to 100,000 clones in total; around 84% of them show up just once. Of the sample, roughly 2% is held by the ten largest clones.

The collaborating institutions used their own protocols to collect whole blood in K2EDTA tubes. Collaborator samples were shipped for TCRbeta analysis as frozen whole blood, isolated PBMCs, or DNA extracted from either sample type. General findings and caveats noted by the study authors: The amount of clinical and demographic metadata varied by source and participant and was provided uncurated.

The CDR3 spans 13 residues, from the cysteine through the phenylalanine. Solely the CDR3 DNA is kept, with 39 bases framed from the first base. Trimming takes 4 bases from V and 5 bases from J, and the germline ends sit 11 bases apart. According to the germline V gene, CDR1 reads SGHDN and CDR2 reads FVKESK. The TCR comes from an older man with active or convalescent COVID-19. Material for sequencing was peripheral blood. The V and J segments used are TRBV14 and TRBJ1-1, and perhaps TRBD1 as D gene, on 6 matching bases. The DNA sequence reads TGTGCCAGCAGCCTACAGGGTGGTACTGAAGCTTTCTTT. It translates as CASSLQGGTEAFF.